The 30 T cell receptor gamma chains listed next were all sequenced from one sample in a study of γδ T cells in repeated Plasmodium falciparum infection. Vgamma9/Vdelta2+ and Vdelta2-negative gammadelta T cells were flow-sorted from PBMC for bulk sequencing. TCRdb repeated clone calling on the multiplex PCR reads with CATT. The data show 11,000 to 15,000 gamma-chain clones, roughly 1.5% seen once. The material sequenced was gamma-delta T cells from blood. These receptors all come from a pool of human donors (malaria-infected and uninfected, not separated).

This clone was picked up many times. One base separates it from a far larger clone, so it is likely a read error. In the same sample, other DNA sequences code for this CDR3. The chain uses TRGV9 and TRGJP. Assignment of the J gene here rests on matching the DNA to germline, because TCRdb gives none. The CDR3 runs to 16 residues. CDR1 is GITISATS, CDR2 ISYDGTV, per germline (reference sequence). V gave up 4 bases and J gave up 7 bases; unmatched junction bases: 7. The CDR3 DNA follows: TGTGCCTTGTGGGAACTCCGGGAGTTGGGCAAAAAAATCAAGGTATTT. This codes for CALWELRELGKKIKVF.

There are a few counts of this clone. Translating this DNA gives a protein that differs at residue 13 from the TCRdb one, which belongs to a much larger clone; a read error is likely, and the protein shown is this translation. No J gene was called, and the V gene is TRGV9. The CDR3 sequence is 15 residues long. The germline V gene encodes CDR1 GITISATS and CDR2 ISYDGTV (reference sequence). The CDR3 here is CALWNSGLGKKIEVF. The CDR3 region has the DNA TGTGCCTTGTGGAATAGTGGGTTGGGCAAAAAAATCGAGGTATTT.

On this clone: TCRdb has a much larger clone's protein, which differs at residue 6 from the translation of this DNA, likely because of a read error; what is shown is the protein translated from the DNA. V gene TRGV9 combines with J gene TRGJ1 or TRGJ2. Because TCRdb records no J gene, it was assigned here through a match of the DNA to germline. V lost 4 bases to trimming and J lost 4 bases; unmatched junction nucleotides: 13. The CDR3 loop spans 15 amino acids. Germline-derived CDR1 and CDR2 are GITISATS and ISYDGTV (reference sequence). The CDR3 DNA is TGTGCCTTGTGGGAACAACGGAAGGTATATTATAAGAAACTCTTT. Amino acids: CALWEQRKVYYKKLF.

This clone has only a few counts. The protein held in TCRdb is that of a much larger clone and does not match this DNA's translation at residue 10, likely because of a read error; the protein shown is translated from the DNA. In nucleotides, the CDR3 is TGTGCCTTGTGGGGGAAGAATTATTATCAGAAACTCTTT. It specifies CALWGKNYYQKLF. This chain joins TRGV9 and TRGJ1 or TRGJ2. TCRdb gives no J gene; it was assigned here by matching the DNA to germline. CDR1 is GITISATS, CDR2 ISYDGTV, per germline (reference sequence). The CDR3 has 13 amino acids.

This clone has more than one count but fewer than ten. The protein in TCRdb stems from a much larger clone and differs at residue 12 from this DNA's translation, likely a read error; here the protein is translated from the DNA. The chain is built from TRGV9 and TRGJP. Because TCRdb records no J gene, it was assigned here through a match of the DNA to germline. In germline, CDR1 is GITISATS, CDR2 ISYDGTV (reference sequence). This CDR3 region has 17 residues. The CDR3 DNA follows: TGTGCCTTGTGGGAGGTGAATAAAGAGTTGGGCATAAAAATCAAGGTATTT. It translates to CALWEVNKELGIKIKVF.

This clone was counted at least ten times. The mismatch at residue 13 between this DNA's translation and the TCRdb protein of a much larger clone likely reflects a read error; the protein shown is translated from the DNA. DNA for the CDR3: TGTGCCACCTGGGACGGTGTTCTGAATTATTATAAGGAACTCTTT. Translation gives CATWDGVLNYYKELF. The chain couples TRGV2 to TRGJ1 or TRGJ2. The CDR3 has 15 amino acids. Germline V CDR1 and CDR2: EGSNGY, YDSYNSKV.

This clone occurred many times. This DNA translates differently at residue 7 from the TCRdb protein, which is that of a much larger clone; a read error is likely, and the protein shown is the DNA's own translation. J is TRGJ1 or TRGJ2 and V is TRGV3. This CDR3 is built from 13 residues. After removal of 0 bases from V and 7 bases from J, the junction contained 6 bases not matched to a gene. The germline gives CDR1 VTNTFY, CDR2 YDVSTARD (reference sequence). This chain's CDR3 is CATWDRQGYKKLF. In DNA, the CDR3 is TGTGCCACCTGGGACAGGCAGGGATATAAGAAACTCTTT.

This clone was seen a few times. The protein TCRdb gives is from a much larger clone and does not agree with this DNA's translation at residue 10, likely a read error; the protein shown here comes from the DNA. This chain connects TRGV4 to TRGJ1 or TRGJ2. The CDR3 loop spans 18 amino acids. The junction had 14 bases not matched to a gene; V was cut back by 0 bases and J by 0 bases. Germline V gene sequence: CDR1 EGSTGY, CDR2 YDSYTSSV. CDR3 in amino acids: CATWDGPTPPQNYYKKLF. In nucleotides, the CDR3 is TGTGCCACCTGGGATGGGCCCACTCCACCCCAGAATTATTATAAGAAACTCTTT.

This clone was seen many times. The protein TCRdb lists belongs to a much larger clone and differs from this DNA's translation at residue 14, which points to a read error; the protein shown is made from the DNA. The chain has TRGV9 and TRGJP. The CDR3 contains 16 residues. Germline CDR1 reads GITISATS; CDR2 reads ISYDGTV (reference sequence). The chain's CDR3 is CALWEAEELGKKIRVF. The CDR3 bases are TGTGCCTTGTGGGAGGCAGAAGAGTTGGGCAAAAAAATCAGGGTATTT.

To note about this clone: The TCRdb record carries a much larger clone's protein, which differs from this DNA's translation at residue 4; a read error is the likely cause, and the protein listed here is the DNA translation. The rearrangement joins TRGV9 to TRGJP. TCRdb offers no J gene call, so here the DNA was matched to germline to obtain one. The CDR3 covers 21 residues. Germline CDR1 and CDR2: GITISATS and ISYDGTV (reference sequence). The CDR3 spells CALREPAPEAMQELGKKIKVF. The CDR3 region has the DNA TGTGCCTTGCGGGAGCCGGCACCGGAGGCGATGCAAGAGTTGGGCAAAAAAATCAAGGTATTT.

Concerning this clone itself: A read error is the likely source, as a far larger clone sits one nucleotide away. The chain is built from TRGV8 and TRGJP1. TCRdb lists no J gene, so it was determined here by aligning the DNA to germline. Germline V lookup: CDR1 VENAVY, CDR2 YDSYNSRV. This CDR3 is 15 amino acids long. Germline trimming cut 0 bases from V and 2 bases from J; bases unmatched to any gene: 3. Here the CDR3 DNA reads TGTGCCACCTGGGATAGGTACACCACTGGTTGGTTCAAGATATTT. Amino acids: CATWDRYTTGWFKIF.

This clone was counted ten times or more. The protein held in TCRdb is that of a much larger clone and does not match this DNA's translation at residue 9, likely because of a read error; the protein shown is translated from the DNA. The V call is TRGV9, the J call TRGJP. In germline, CDR1 is GITISATS, CDR2 ISYDGTV (reference sequence). This CDR3 has 17 amino acids. DNA for the CDR3: TGTGCCTTGTGGGAGGTCCCGCAAGGGTTGGGCAAAAAAATCAAGGTATTT. It specifies CALWEVPQGLGKKIKVF.

This clone was counted at least ten times. A far larger clone is off by one base, so a read error is likely. Other DNA variants within this sample encode the same CDR3. CDR3 sequence: CALWEPALNYYKKLF. The CDR3 DNA sequence: TGTGCCTTGTGGGAGCCTGCCTTGAATTATTATAAGAAACTCTTT. The V and J genes are TRGV9 and TRGJ1 or TRGJ2. Trimming at V came to 3 bases and at J to 0 bases, leaving 8 bases not matched to a gene. CDR3 size: 15 residues. Germline CDR1 GITISATS, CDR2 ISYDGTV (reference sequence).

At least ten counts were recorded for this clone. The translation of this DNA and the TCRdb protein of a much larger clone differ at residue 5, probably owing to a read error; the protein shown here is translated from the DNA. CDR3 sequence: CALWGVLGIGNYYKKLF. Written as DNA, the CDR3 is TGTGCCTTGTGGGGGGTGCTTGGGATAGGAAATTATTATAAGAAACTCTTT. The rearrangement links TRGV9 to TRGJ1 or TRGJ2. Matching the DNA to germline supplied the J gene, which TCRdb does not give. Germline V gene lookup returns CDR1 GITISATS and CDR2 ISYDGTV (reference sequence). The CDR3 extends over 17 amino acids.

This clone was counted between two and nine times. TCRdb's protein, taken from a much larger clone, differs from this DNA's translation at residue 11, likely owing to a read error; the protein displayed comes from the DNA. The chain's CDR3 is CALWEVILELVKKIKVF. The CDR3 DNA sequence: TGTGCCTTGTGGGAGGTGATTCTAGAGTTGGTCAAAAAAATCAAGGTATTT. V is TRGV9 and J is TRGJP. This CDR3 region has 17 residues. Germline lookup yields CDR1 GITISATS and CDR2 ISYDGTV (reference sequence).

Details on this clone: The protein in TCRdb stems from a much larger clone and differs at residue 8 from this DNA's translation, likely a read error; here the protein is translated from the DNA. This chain uses TRGV3 with TRGJ1 or TRGJ2. The V gene end was trimmed by 0 bases and the J gene end by 0 bases; junction bases not matched to a gene: 5. Looked up from germline, CDR1 is VTNTFY and CDR2 is YDVSTARD (reference sequence). This CDR3 spans 15 amino acids. Here the CDR3 DNA reads TGTGCCACCTGGGACAGGCAGTGGAATTATTATAAGAAACTCTTT. Its translation is CATWDRQWNYYKKLF.

This clone was found a few times. TCRdb's entry gives the protein of a much larger clone, which mismatches this DNA's translation at residue 12, likely from a read error; the protein reported here is translated from the DNA. The V and J genes are TRGV8 and TRGJP. The J gene is absent in TCRdb and was assigned here via DNA matching to germline. This CDR3 has 13 amino acids. In germline, CDR1 is VENAVY, CDR2 YDSYNSRV. V was pared by 2 bases and J by 23 bases, with 12 bases of the junction left unmatched. CDR3 DNA: TGTGCCACCTGGGATACCACTGGTTGGTTCAAGGTATTT. This gives the protein CATWDTTGWFKVF.

Remarks on this clone: A read error likely explains why the TCRdb protein, taken from a much larger clone, differs from this DNA's translation at residue 8; the protein shown is translated from the DNA. The chain carries TRGV9 and TRGJ1 or TRGJ2. TCRdb gives no J gene; it was assigned here by matching the DNA to germline. The V and J ends lost 5 bases and 12 bases, in that order; junction bases with no gene match: 10. The CDR3 has 11 amino acids. Germline CDR1 reads GITISATS; CDR2 reads ISYDGTV (reference sequence). In nucleotides, the CDR3 is TGTGCCTTGTGGGTCGGAGATATGAAACTCTTT. This sequence encodes CALWVGDMKLF.

A note on this clone: For this DNA, TCRdb reports the protein of a much larger clone, which diverges at residue 10, most likely from a read error; the protein presented here is translated directly from the DNA. The V gene is TRGV9, the J gene TRGJP. TCRdb supplies no J gene; here it was assigned by aligning the nucleotide sequence to germline. This CDR3 contains 13 residues. Germline V CDR1 and CDR2: GITISATS, ISYDGTV (reference sequence). CDR3 coding DNA: TGTGCCTTGTGGGAGTTGGGCAAAAAAACCAAGGTATTT. Translation gives CALWELGKKTKVF.

The sample holds a few counts of this clone. The protein recorded in TCRdb matches a much larger clone and deviates from this DNA's translation at residue 6, suggesting a read error; the protein here is obtained by translating the DNA. This chain joins TRGV9 and TRGJ1 or TRGJ2. No J segment appears in TCRdb, so it was assigned here by matching the sequence to germline. The CDR3 spans 13 residues. CDR1 GITISATS and CDR2 ISYDGTV come from the germline V gene (reference sequence). V shed 6 bases and J 2 bases; nucleotides not matched to a gene: 7. The CDR3 reads CALWFTYYYKKLF. The CDR3 DNA reads TGTGCCTTGTGGTTCACCTATTATTATAAGAAACTCTTT.

This clone was observed a handful of times. TCRdb's entry gives the protein of a much larger clone, which mismatches this DNA's translation at residue 8, likely from a read error; the protein reported here is translated from the DNA. With the J gene uncalled, the V gene is TRGV9. Germline loops: CDR1 GITISATS, CDR2 ISYDGTV (reference sequence). The CDR3 length is 9 residues. The CDR3 nucleotides read TGTGCCTTGTTGTTGATGAAAATCTTT. This codes for CALLLMKIF.

Note on this clone: A far larger clone is just one base off, so this is likely a read error. Other DNA sequences in this sample translate to the same CDR3. The J gene is TRGJP, the V gene TRGV9. This CDR3 region has 18 residues. The germline CDR1 and CDR2 sequences are GITISATS and ISYDGTV (reference sequence). The chain's CDR3 is CALWEERIQELGKKIKVF. The CDR3 DNA is TGCGCCTTGTGGGAGGAGAGAATTCAAGAGTTGGGCAAAAAAATCAAGGTATTT.

This clone has a count of ten or more. Translating this DNA gives a protein that differs at residue 9 from the TCRdb one, which belongs to a much larger clone; a read error is likely, and the protein shown is this translation. The chain has TRGV4 and TRGJ1 or TRGJ2. TCRdb is silent on the J gene; assignment here came from matching the DNA to germline. The CDR3 is 13 residues long. Germline V gene sequence: CDR1 EGSTGY, CDR2 YDSYTSSV. J was trimmed by 8 bases and V by 0 bases; bases with no gene match: 7. For the CDR3, the DNA is TGTGCCACCTGGGATGGGGAGTATCATAAGAAACTCTTT. Residues: CATWDGEYHKKLF.

The table lists this clone with many counts. This is likely an artifact of a read error, given a far larger clone one base away. Other DNA sequences in the same sample also yield this CDR3. DNA of the CDR3: TGTGCCTTGTGGGAGGTCCATAAGGAGTTGGGCAAAAAAATCAAGGTATTT. It specifies CALWEVHKELGKKIKVF. This sequence joins TRGV9 and TRGJP. Germline CDR1 reads GITISATS; CDR2 reads ISYDGTV (reference sequence). V lost 1 base, J lost 7 bases, and 7 bases stayed unmatched. The CDR3 runs to 17 residues.

This clone was seen a few times. Possible read error: a much larger clone is one base away. The identical CDR3 is also encoded by other nucleotide sequences in the sample. The rearrangement uses TRGV4 and TRGJ1 or TRGJ2. The V segment lost 4 bases and the J segment 9 bases; nucleotides outside the gene matches: 12. The germline gives CDR1 EGSTGY, CDR2 YDSYTSSV. CDR3 length: 13 residues. Written as DNA, the CDR3 is TGTGCCACCTGGGACTTAAGTAACGGTAAGAAACTCTTT. Translation gives CATWDLSNGKKLF.

This clone has a count of ten or more. The protein TCRdb lists belongs to a much larger clone and differs from this DNA's translation at residue 9, which points to a read error; the protein shown is made from the DNA. The chain carries TRGV9 and TRGJ1 or TRGJ2. No J gene was available from TCRdb, and it was assigned here by a germline match of the DNA. The CDR3 runs to 13 residues. CDR1 is GITISATS and CDR2 is ISYDGTV in the germline V gene (reference sequence). The chain's CDR3 is CALWEFSYCKKLF. CDR3 nucleotide sequence: TGTGCCTTGTGGGAGTTTTCTTATTGTAAGAAACTCTTT.

This clone was seen more than once but under ten times. TCRdb attributes to this sequence the protein of a much larger clone, which differs from the DNA translation at residue 14; a read error is likely, and the protein displayed is translated from the DNA. The CDR3 spells CALWEVYSELGKKSKVF. For the CDR3, the DNA is TGTGCCTTGTGGGAGGTCTACTCCGAGTTGGGCAAAAAAAGCAAGGTATTT. This chain connects TRGV9 to TRGJP. As TCRdb names no J gene, one was assigned here on the basis of a DNA match to germline. Germline CDR1 is GITISATS and CDR2 is ISYDGTV (reference sequence). The CDR3 extends over 17 amino acids.

Many counts were recorded for this clone. The translation of this DNA and the TCRdb protein of a much larger clone differ at residue 7, probably owing to a read error; the protein shown here is translated from the DNA. The V and J genes are TRGV9 and TRGJP. Germline values: CDR1 GITISATS, CDR2 ISYDGTV (reference sequence). This CDR3 contains 15 residues. Unmatched junction bases numbered 7, after V lost 5 bases and J lost 9 bases. The CDR3 spells CALWATGLGKKIKVF. CDR3 in DNA: TGTGCCTTGTGGGCGACTGGGTTGGGCAAAAAAATCAAGGTATTT.

In the case of this clone: With a far larger clone one base away, a read error is the likely cause. The DNA is left out, because the CDR3 cannot be placed on it with certainty; the CDR3 is given as TCRdb lists it. There is no J gene call, but TRGV2 is given as the V gene. Germline lookup yields CDR1 EGSNGY and CDR2 YDSYNSKV. The CDR3 is 32 residues long, counting both termini. The chain's CDR3 is CATWDGPIGIRNSLAVEQHWLSQVSIGRIQHF.

A remark on this clone: The protein recorded in TCRdb matches a much larger clone and deviates from this DNA's translation at residue 7, suggesting a read error; the protein here is obtained by translating the DNA. V gene assignment gives TRGV2, but the J gene was left uncalled. The CDR3 totals 11 residues. Germline CDR1 reads EGSNGY; CDR2 reads YDSYNSKV. CDR3 in DNA: TGTGCCACCTGGGACGGGCGAACGATGACGTTT. Amino acid sequence: CATWDGRTMTF.